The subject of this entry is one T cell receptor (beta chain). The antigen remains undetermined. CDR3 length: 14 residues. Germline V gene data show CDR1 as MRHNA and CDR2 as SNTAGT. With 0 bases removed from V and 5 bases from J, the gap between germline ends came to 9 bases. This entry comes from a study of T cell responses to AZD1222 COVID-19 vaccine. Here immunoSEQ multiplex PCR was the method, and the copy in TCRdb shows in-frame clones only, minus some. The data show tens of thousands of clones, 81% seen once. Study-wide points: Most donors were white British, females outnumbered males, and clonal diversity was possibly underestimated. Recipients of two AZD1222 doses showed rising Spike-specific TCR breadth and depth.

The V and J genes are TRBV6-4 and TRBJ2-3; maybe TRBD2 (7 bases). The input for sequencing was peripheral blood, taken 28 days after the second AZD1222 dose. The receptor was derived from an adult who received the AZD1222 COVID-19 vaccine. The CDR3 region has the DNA TGTGCCAGCAGTGACTCAGGGGGGGTAGATACGCAGTATTTT. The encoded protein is CASSDSGGVDTQYF.